These 28 T cell receptor beta chains share one sample of origin, sequenced in a study of control samples from healthy donors and cancer patients. Repertoires were generated with immunoSEQ multiplex PCR, while TCRdb's copy carries only in-frame clones and drops some. The table lists tens of thousands of clones, 85% of them singletons, with more than 15% in the top ten. The sequenced sample consisted of blood. The receptors come from a man aged 25 to 40 in good health.

The V and J genes are TRBV30 and TRBJ2-7; D not certain. Germline V gene lookup returns CDR1 GTSNPN and CDR2 SVGIG (reference sequence). V lost 1 base and J 7 bases, leaving 2 bases between the germline ends. The CDR3 totals 9 residues. In DNA, the CDR3 is TGTGCCTGGAGTGGTGAGCAGTACTTC. Amino acids: CAWSGEQYF.

The chain has TRBV18 and TRBJ1-4; the D gene is possibly TRBD1 (6 bases). Looked up from germline, CDR1 is KGHSH and CDR2 is LQKENI. This CDR3 spans 15 amino acids. Between the trimmed V and J ends, which lost 0 bases and 8 bases, there was a span of 13 bases. This chain's CDR3 is CASSPPRRGKEKLFF. DNA for the CDR3: TGTGCCAGCTCACCACCCCGCAGGGGTAAGGAAAAACTGTTTTTT.

The genes are TRBV7-3 and TRBJ2-5, with D perhaps TRBD1 (5 bases). The CDR3 spans 13 residues. From germline, CDR1 is SGHTA and CDR2 FQGTGA. The ends were cut back, 4 bases at V and 5 bases at J, with 11 bases in the middle. The CDR3 sequence is CASSSSTAETQYF. The DNA of the CDR3 is TGTGCCAGCAGCTCCTCGACAGCGGAGACCCAGTACTTC.

The rearrangement links TRBV7-9 to TRBJ2-3; D not resolved. The V and J ends lost 1 base and 6 bases respectively, with 5 bases between them. CDR1 SEHNR and CDR2 FQNEAQ come from the germline V gene (reference sequence). CDR3 size: 12 residues. The CDR3 coding sequence is TGTGCCAGCAGCTTAGATATGGATACGCAGTATTTT. It translates to CASSLDMDTQYF.

The chain has TRBV2 and TRBJ1-2; unclear D gene. V lost 7 bases, J lost 1 base, and 10 bases lay in between. The CDR3 sequence is 13 residues long. The V gene's germline CDR1 is SNHLY and CDR2 FYNNEI. DNA for the CDR3: TGTGCCAGCAATCCCGAACTTAACTATGGCTACACCTTC. It yields the protein CASNPELNYGYTF.

In this sample, this clone turned up once. This sequence joins TRBV7-7 and TRBJ2-1; either TRBD1 or TRBD2 may fit D (7 bases each). CDR3 size: 14 residues. Germline CDR1 SSHAT, CDR2 FNYEAQ (reference sequence). Trimming took off 2 bases at V and 9 bases at J, with 14 bases between the two ends. This CDR3 is CASSLLGGGGEQFF. DNA of the CDR3: TGTGCCAGCAGCTTACTGGGAGGGGGCGGTGAGCAGTTCTTC.

The chain couples TRBV6-5 to TRBJ1-1; TRBD1 is a possible D gene (6 bases). Germline CDR1 and CDR2: MNHEY and SVGAGI. V gave up 5 bases and J gave up 5 bases, with 15 bases separating them. There are 14 residues in the CDR3. This CDR3 reads CASSLDRRGTEAFF. The CDR3 coding sequence is TGTGCCAGCAGTCTCGACAGGCGGGGAACTGAAGCTTTCTTT.

This clone was seen a handful of times. The same CDR3 arises from other DNA sequences in this sample as well. V usage is TRBV18 and J usage is TRBJ2-1; TRBD1 matches 10 bases. The length of the CDR3 is 15 residues. Germline values: CDR1 KGHSH, CDR2 LQKENI. The junction had 1 base not matched to a gene; V was cut back by 2 bases and J by 3 bases. CDR3 sequence: CASSPWTGGYNEQFF. As DNA, the CDR3 is TGTGCCAGCTCACCATGGACAGGGGGCTACAATGAGCAGTTCTTC.

The CDR3 spells CASSLRTSTGELFF. The CDR3 DNA reads as TGTGCCAGCAGCTTAAGGACATCCACCGGGGAGCTGTTTTTT. This chain joins TRBV7-2 and TRBJ2-2, with a possible D match to TRBD1 (5 bases). The V and J ends lost 2 bases and 4 bases respectively, with 8 bases between them. The CDR3 is made up of 14 amino acids. Germline CDR1 is SGHTA and CDR2 is FQGNSA.

The rearrangement uses TRBV14 and TRBJ1-4; tentative D call: TRBD1 (5 bases). The ends were cut back, 1 base at V and 4 bases at J, with 10 bases in the middle. This CDR3 contains 15 residues. CDR1 SGHDN and CDR2 FVKESK come from the germline V gene. CDR3 region: CASSQVGDFNEKLFF. The CDR3 DNA reads TGTGCCAGCAGCCAAGTGGGGGACTTTAATGAAAAACTGTTTTTT.

The CDR3 DNA sequence: TGTGCCAGCAGCTTAAGTGGGTCCACTGAAGCTTTCTTT. It is translated as CASSLSGSTEAFF. This chain links TRBV7-9 with TRBJ1-1; no reliable D call. The CDR3 runs to 13 residues. Trimming removed 2 bases from V and 4 bases from J, with 8 bases in between. CDR1 and CDR2 from the germline V gene are SEHNR and FQNEAQ (reference sequence).

V and J are TRBV7-9 and TRBJ2-3; 8 positions match TRBD1. CDR3 length: 17 residues. V lost 0 bases and J lost 0; bases outside the gene matches: 5. In germline, CDR1 is SEHNR, CDR2 FQNEAQ (reference sequence). CDR3 sequence: CASSLATGGGSTDTQYF. As DNA, the CDR3 is TGTGCCAGCAGCTTAGCCACAGGGGGTGGCAGCACAGATACGCAGTATTTT.

The rearrangement joins TRBV9 to TRBJ2-5; D call uncertain. In germline, CDR1 is SGDLS, CDR2 YYNGEE. The V and J ends lost 4 bases and 0 bases respectively, with 10 bases between them. The CDR3 is 14 residues long. The CDR3 DNA reads TGTGCCAGCAGCTCTCCGCAGCACCAAGAGACCCAGTACTTC. This codes for CASSSPQHQETQYF. The full variable domain, in which reference TRBV9 and TRBJ2-5 provide the parts outside the CDR3, is DSGVTQTPKHLITATGQRVTLRCSPRSGDLSVYWYQQSLDQGLQFLIQYYNGEERAKGNILERFSAQQFPDLHSELNLSSLELGDSALYFCASSSPQHQETQYFGPGTRLLVL.

CDR3 nucleotides: TGCAGCGTTGAATCTTGGGGGGCGACAGATACGCAGTATTTT. This codes for CSVESWGATDTQYF. The V gene is TRBV29-1, the J gene TRBJ2-3; D is perhaps TRBD1 or TRBD2 (6 bases each). The germline V gene has CDR1 SQVTM and CDR2 ANQGSEA. V lost 2 bases and J 3 bases, leaving 12 bases between the germline ends. The length of the CDR3 is 14 residues.

This sequence joins TRBV5-6 and TRBJ1-3; maybe TRBD1 (5 bases). The CDR3 covers 14 residues. Trimming left V 2 bases short and J 4 bases short, with 10 bases between. CDR1 and CDR2 from the germline V gene are SGHDT and YYEEEE. The CDR3 region is CASSLGPGGNTIYF. The CDR3, as DNA: TGTGCCAGCAGCTTAGGGCCAGGGGGAAACACCATATATTTT.

The chain joins TRBV5-1 to TRBJ1-2; weak D call: TRBD1 (6 bases). This CDR3 contains 14 residues. Germline values: CDR1 SGHRS, CDR2 YFSETQ. V was pared by 0 bases and J by 5 bases, with 11 bases between. The CDR3 DNA sequence: TGCGCCAGCAGCTTGGCAGTAGGGGGGTATGGCTACACCTTC. This sequence encodes CASSLAVGGYGYTF.

The chain combines TRBV2 with TRBJ2-7; D not certain. Germline V gives CDR1 SNHLY, CDR2 FYNNEI. The CDR3 is 12 amino acids. Trimming took 6 bases from V and 3 from J, leaving 9 bases between them. The DNA for the CDR3 is TGTGCCAGCAGACAGAACAGCTACGAGCAGTACTTC. This codes for CASRQNSYEQYF.

This chain joins TRBV5-1 and TRBJ2-7; D unclear. From germline, CDR1 is SGHRS and CDR2 YFSETQ. The CDR3 is 14 amino acids. Trimming cost V 0 bases and J 0 bases, with 7 bases left between them. The DNA for the CDR3 is TGCGCCAGCAGCTTGGTCGCCCTCTCCTACGAGCAGTACTTC. Translation gives CASSLVALSYEQYF.

Of note for this clone: The same CDR3 is also encoded by other DNA sequences in this sample. This chain uses TRBV6-1 with TRBJ2-2, with D perhaps being TRBD1 or TRBD2 (5 bases each). The germline CDR1 and CDR2 sequences are MNHNS and SASEGT. Trimming removed 3 bases from V and 7 bases from J, with 12 bases in between. The CDR3 is 14 amino acids. CDR3 loop: CASSEGPEVGELFF. In DNA, the CDR3 is TGTGCCAGCAGTGAGGGACCCGAGGTCGGGGAGCTGTTTTTT.

The V call is TRBV9, the J call TRBJ1-5; D might be TRBD1 (6 bases). Between the trimmed V and J ends, which lost 0 bases and 4 bases, there was a span of 11 bases. The CDR3 consists of 15 residues. Germline CDR1 and CDR2: SGDLS and YYNGEE. The CDR3 here is CASSVGTADNQPQHF. In DNA, the CDR3 is TGTGCCAGCAGCGTAGGGACAGCCGATAATCAGCCCCAGCATTTT.

The V and J genes are TRBV7-6 and TRBJ2-3; D is undetermined. Trimming cost V 7 bases and J 6 bases, with 14 bases left between them. The CDR3 covers 13 residues. Germline V gene lookup returns CDR1 SGHVS and CDR2 FNYEAQ. CDR3 sequence reads: CASTLAPADTQYF. CDR3 in DNA: TGTGCCAGCACCCTTGCACCGGCGGATACGCAGTATTTT.

This chain connects TRBV6-6 to TRBJ1-2; 7 nucleotides line up with TRBD1. With 6 bases clipped from V and 7 bases from J, the junction kept 8 bases outside the gene matches. The germline V gene encodes CDR1 MNHNY and CDR2 SVGAGI (reference sequence). This CDR3 has 13 amino acids. The CDR3 sequence is CASSPGTEFGYTF. DNA of the CDR3: TGTGCCAGCAGCCCCGGGACAGAGTTTGGCTACACCTTC.

V gene TRBV9 combines with J gene TRBJ1-1; maybe TRBD1 (5 bases). Trimming pared 0 bases from V and 1 base from J, leaving 10 bases between. The CDR3 consists of 15 residues. Germline loops: CDR1 SGDLS, CDR2 YYNGEE. The CDR3 protein is CASSVEQGRNTEAFF. CDR3 in DNA: TGTGCCAGCAGCGTAGAGCAGGGTAGGAACACTGAAGCTTTCTTT.

This clone was counted a few times. The V and J genes are TRBV6-5 and TRBJ1-5; TRBD1 aligns across 8 bases. V lost 6 bases and J lost 2; bases outside the gene matches: 6. This CDR3 is 15 amino acids long. Germline assignment: CDR1 MNHEY and CDR2 SVGAGI. As DNA, the CDR3 is TGTGCCAGCAGGCCCCAGGACAGGGGCAATCAGCCCCAGCATTTT. This codes for CASRPQDRGNQPQHF.

The J gene is TRBJ2-7, the V gene TRBV6-5, with 11 nucleotides matching TRBD1. Germline assignment: CDR1 MNHEY and CDR2 SVGAGI. J lost 3 bases, V lost 6 bases, and 1 base had no gene match. The CDR3 consists of 13 residues. In DNA form, the CDR3 reads TGTGCCAGCAGGGGGACAGGGGGCTACGAGCAGTACTTC. Its translation is CASRGTGGYEQYF.

The rearrangement links TRBV5-4 to TRBJ1-3; 7 bases are shared with TRBD1. This CDR3 spans 15 amino acids. Trimming removed 4 bases from V and 4 bases from J; junction bases left unmatched: 8. Germline V lookup: CDR1 SGHNT, CDR2 YYREEE (reference sequence). The CDR3 region has the DNA TGTGCCAGCAGCGTCTCTACAGGGGTCGGAAACACCATATATTTT. Protein: CASSVSTGVGNTIYF.

The rearrangement uses TRBV7-9 and TRBJ1-6; no definite D call. V was pared by 1 base and J by 8 bases, with 12 bases between. The germline V gene encodes CDR1 SEHNR and CDR2 FQNEAQ (reference sequence). This CDR3 has 15 residues. The CDR3 region is CASSLGRGFHSPLHF. DNA of the CDR3: TGTGCCAGCAGCTTAGGGCGGGGTTTTCATTCACCCCTCCACTTT.

The chain couples TRBV19 to TRBJ1-2; D is perhaps TRBD1 (5 bases). V was trimmed by 4 bases and J by 2 bases, leaving 11 bases between them. Looked up from germline, CDR1 is LNHDA and CDR2 is SQIVND (reference sequence). The CDR3 is made up of 14 amino acids. The DNA for the CDR3 is TGTGCCAGTAGTAGCGACAGACTCAACTATGGCTACACCTTC. Its protein product is CASSSDRLNYGYTF.